This is a list of T cell receptor beta chains from one sample in a study of T cells in localized non-small cell lung cancer. Some clones are missing from TCRdb's copy, which holds only in-frame ones; the method was immunoSEQ multiplex PCR. The table has some 71,000 clones, 70% to 90% seen once. The material was peripheral blood, obtained before any cancer treatment. Source of these receptors: a female donor of 60 years or more with stage I lung adenocarcinoma. CDR3s include the opening cysteine and the closing phenylalanine or tryptophan. D genes are given only for firm matches. Size is omitted from some rows. Given values are once, few, many or a class for expanded clones.

V gene: TRBV7-2; clone size: NA; D gene: NA; J gene: TRBJ2-5; CDR3 DNA: TGTGCCAGCAGCTCCCTGGGGACCCAGTACTTC; CDR3 protein: CASSSLGTQYF
V gene: TRBV5-4; clone size: NA; D gene: NA; J gene: TRBJ2-2; CDR3 DNA: TGTGCCAGCAGCTTGGAGACGCACACCGGGGAGCTGTTTTTT; CDR3 protein: CASSLETHTGELFF
V gene: TRBV19; clone size: NA; D gene: NA; J gene: TRBJ1-5; CDR3 DNA: TGTGCCAGTAGCACGGGTTTTGAGGATCAGCCCCAGCATTTT; CDR3 protein: CASSTGFEDQPQHF
V gene: TRBV2; clone size: NA; D gene: TRBD2; J gene: TRBJ2-3; CDR3 DNA: TGTGCCAGCAGGTCGACTAGCTCTCTGCCCCCTTATTTT; CDR3 protein: CASRSTSSLPPYF
V gene: TRBV7-9; clone size: NA; D gene: NA; J gene: TRBJ1-2; CDR3 DNA: TGTGCCAGCAGCTTAGTCAGTGGTGATGGCTACACCTTC; CDR3 protein: CASSLVSGDGYTF
V gene: TRBV7-9; clone size: NA; D gene: NA; J gene: TRBJ2-7; CDR3 DNA: TGTGCCAGCAGCTTGGGTCCAACTAGCTCCTACGAGCAGTACTTC; CDR3 protein: CASSLGPTSSYEQYF
V gene: TRBV4-1; clone size: NA; D gene: NA; J gene: TRBJ2-7; CDR3 DNA: TGCGCCAGCAGCCCAAAAAGGGCCCCCTACGAGCAGTACTTC; CDR3 protein: CASSPKRAPYEQYF
V gene: TRBV5-6; clone size: once; D gene: TRBD1; J gene: TRBJ1-4; CDR3 DNA: TGTGCCAGCAGCTCCCGGGACAGGGGGGTTGAAAAACTGTTTTTT; CDR3 protein: CASSSRDRGVEKLFF
V gene: TRBV7-8; clone size: once; D gene: NA; J gene: TRBJ2-5; CDR3 DNA: TGTGCCAGCAGCTTATTTGGGGGCATACAAGAGACCCAGTACTTC; CDR3 protein: CASSLFGGIQETQYF
V gene: TRBV18; clone size: NA; D gene: TRBD1; J gene: TRBJ2-5; CDR3 DNA: TGTGCCAGCTCACCACCGGTGAGGGGGCGGGAAGAGACCCAGTACTTC; CDR3 protein: CASSPPVRGREETQYF
V gene: TRBV6-5; clone size: once; D gene: TRBD1; J gene: TRBJ2-7; CDR3 DNA: TGTGCCAGCAGCATTCCGGGACAGAGCTACGAGCAGTACTTC; CDR3 protein: CASSIPGQSYEQYF
V gene: TRBV4-2; clone size: NA; D gene: NA; J gene: TRBJ1-6; CDR3 DNA: TGTGCCAGCAGCCAAGAAGGCCCGAGGCTATATAATTCACCCCTCCACTTT; CDR3 protein: CASSQEGPRLYNSPLHF
V gene: TRBV5-6; clone size: NA; D gene: NA; J gene: TRBJ1-6; CDR3 DNA: TGTGCCAGCAGCTTGGTGGGAGGGTCGAATTCACCCCTCCACTTT; CDR3 protein: CASSLVGGSNSPLHF
V gene: TRBV11-2; clone size: NA; D gene: TRBD1; J gene: TRBJ1-2; CDR3 DNA: TGTGCCAGCAGCCAGGGGGGACCCCCGGGCTACACCTTC; CDR3 protein: CASSQGGPPGYTF
V gene: TRBV10-3; clone size: NA; D gene: NA; J gene: TRBJ1-4; CDR3 DNA: TGTGCCATCAGTGAGTCGATAGTAGTATGGCGCAACGGGGAGGGAAAACTGTTTTTT; CDR3 protein: CAISESIVVWRNGEGKLFF
V gene: TRBV5-1; clone size: NA; D gene: NA; J gene: TRBJ2-1; CDR3 DNA: TGCGCCAGCAGCTTGGGGACAGCGGCCCATGAGCAGTTCTTC; CDR3 protein: CASSLGTAAHEQFF
V gene: TRBV6-6; clone size: NA; D gene: TRBD1; J gene: TRBJ2-7; CDR3 DNA: TGTGCCGTCTCAAACCGGGACAGGAGGCCCGAGCAGTACTTC; CDR3 protein: CAVSNRDRRPEQYF
V gene: TRBV6-5; clone size: NA; D gene: NA; J gene: TRBJ2-7; CDR3 DNA: TGTGCCAGCAGCCCGACTCTCCTAGGCTACGAGCAGTACTTC; CDR3 protein: CASSPTLLGYEQYF
V gene: TRBV7-9; clone size: NA; D gene: NA; J gene: TRBJ1-3; CDR3 DNA: TGTGCCAGCAGCCCTCGGGGTCCATCTGGAAACACCATATATTTT; CDR3 protein: CASSPRGPSGNTIYF
V gene: TRBV5-4; clone size: NA; D gene: TRBD2; J gene: TRBJ2-3; CDR3 DNA: TGTGCCAGCAGCCTAGGACTAGCGGGGGAAGATACGCAGTATTTT; CDR3 protein: CASSLGLAGEDTQYF
V gene: TRBV2; clone size: NA; D gene: TRBD2; J gene: TRBJ2-5; CDR3 DNA: TGTGCCAGCAGTGAAGGAGCGGGGGGGACCCAGTACTTC; CDR3 protein: CASSEGAGGTQYF
V gene: TRBV7-9; clone size: NA; D gene: NA; J gene: TRBJ1-2; CDR3 DNA: TGTGCCAGCAGCTTATACGGGGCAGGGGATTCTAACTATGGCTACACCTTC; CDR3 protein: CASSLYGAGDSNYGYTF
V gene: TRBV7-6; clone size: NA; D gene: NA; J gene: TRBJ2-3; CDR3 DNA: TGTGCCAGCAAGGACCGTTCTAGCACAGATACGCAGTATTTT; CDR3 protein: CASKDRSSTDTQYF
V gene: TRBV5-1; clone size: NA; D gene: TRBD2; J gene: TRBJ2-2; CDR3 DNA: TGCGCCAGCAGCCGGACTAGCGGGAGCACCGGGGAGCTGTTTTTT; CDR3 protein: CASSRTSGSTGELFF
V gene: TRBV5-1; clone size: NA; D gene: TRBD1; J gene: TRBJ2-2; CDR3 DNA: TGCGCCAGCAGCTTGTTGACAGGGGCCGGGGAGCTGTTTTTT; CDR3 protein: CASSLLTGAGELFF
V gene: TRBV6-6; clone size: NA; D gene: NA; J gene: TRBJ2-7; CDR3 DNA: TGTGCCAGCAGTTACAAGGAGGGCGGATGGCAGTACTTC; CDR3 protein: CASSYKEGGWQYF
V gene: TRBV19; clone size: NA; D gene: TRBD1; J gene: TRBJ1-6; CDR3 DNA: TGTGCCAGTAGTATACCTACAGGGGGCGGATCACCCCTCCACTTT; CDR3 protein: CASSIPTGGGSPLHF
V gene: TRBV5-6; clone size: NA; D gene: NA; J gene: TRBJ1-5; CDR3 DNA: TGTGCCAGCAGCTTGAGGACAGCCTATAGCAATCAGCCCCAGCATTTT; CDR3 protein: CASSLRTAYSNQPQHF
V gene: TRBV27; clone size: NA; D gene: NA; J gene: TRBJ1-2; CDR3 DNA: TGTGCCAGCAGTCGGACAGATAACTATGGCTACACCTTC; CDR3 protein: CASSRTDNYGYTF
V gene: TRBV6-1; clone size: NA; D gene: TRBD1; J gene: TRBJ1-2; CDR3 DNA: TGTGCCAGCAGTGATTCGTGGGACAGTGGGCACTATGGCTACACCTTC; CDR3 protein: CASSDSWDSGHYGYTF
V gene: TRBV9; clone size: NA; D gene: NA; J gene: TRBJ2-6; CDR3 DNA: TGTGCCAGCAGCGTTGGCAGCTCTGGGGCCAACGTCCTGACTTTC; CDR3 protein: CASSVGSSGANVLTF
V gene: TRBV21-1; clone size: NA; D gene: NA; J gene: TRBJ2-7; CDR3 DNA: TGTGCCAGCAGCAAAGACGGGGAGGTCTCCTACGAGCAGTACTTC; CDR3 protein: CASSKDGEVSYEQYF
V gene: TRBV5-1; clone size: NA; D gene: TRBD1; J gene: TRBJ2-1; CDR3 DNA: TGCGCCAGCAGCCCGGGACAGGGTTCGTACAATGAGCAGTTCTTC; CDR3 protein: CASSPGQGSYNEQFF
V gene: TRBV12-5; clone size: NA; D gene: NA; J gene: TRBJ2-1; CDR3 DNA: TGTGCTAGTGGTTTGGGCGCAGGGGTCTACAATGAGCAGTTCTTC; CDR3 protein: CASGLGAGVYNEQFF
V gene: TRBV10-3; clone size: NA; D gene: NA; J gene: TRBJ2-1; CDR3 DNA: TGTGCCATCAGTGAGTCGATAAACAGCCGGACCGATGAGCAGTTCTTC; CDR3 protein: CAISESINSRTDEQFF
V gene: TRBV19; clone size: NA; D gene: NA; J gene: TRBJ2-3; CDR3 DNA: TGTGCCAGTAGCCGACCGGGCCAGATCACAGATACGCAGTATTTT; CDR3 protein: CASSRPGQITDTQYF
V gene: TRBV27; clone size: NA; D gene: TRBD1; J gene: TRBJ1-2; CDR3 DNA: TGTGCCAGCAGTTTAGCGACAGGGGGGGGCGGCTACACCTTC; CDR3 protein: CASSLATGGGGYTF
V gene: TRBV7-2; clone size: NA; D gene: NA; J gene: TRBJ2-2; CDR3 DNA: TGTGCCAGCAGCTTATACACCGGGGAGCTGTTTTTT; CDR3 protein: CASSLYTGELFF
V gene: TRBV28; clone size: NA; D gene: NA; J gene: TRBJ1-1; CDR3 DNA: TGTGCCAGCAGAAGCACGGTCGGAGCTTTCTTT; CDR3 protein: CASRSTVGAFF
V gene: TRBV4-2; clone size: NA; D gene: NA; J gene: TRBJ1-2; CDR3 DNA: TGTGCCAGCAGCCAAGTTCCAGGCTCTAACTATGGCTACACCTTC; CDR3 protein: CASSQVPGSNYGYTF
V gene: TRBV4-1; clone size: NA; D gene: TRBD1; J gene: TRBJ2-1; CDR3 DNA: TGCGCCAGCAGCCACGACGGGACAGGGCACGATGAGCAGTTCTTC; CDR3 protein: CASSHDGTGHDEQFF
V gene: TRBV4-1; clone size: once; D gene: NA; J gene: TRBJ1-5; CDR3 DNA: TGCGCCAGCAGCCCGGGCGAAACTCAGTCAAGCAATCAGCCCCAGCATTTT; CDR3 protein: CASSPGETQSSNQPQHF
V gene: TRBV11-3; clone size: NA; D gene: NA; J gene: TRBJ1-3; CDR3 DNA: TGTGCCAGCAGCTTTTCTGGAAACACCATATATTTT; CDR3 protein: CASSFSGNTIYF
V gene: TRBV7-6; clone size: NA; D gene: NA; J gene: TRBJ2-5; CDR3 DNA: TGTGCCAGCAGCCCTTATTCAAGCGCGGAGACCCAGTACTTC; CDR3 protein: CASSPYSSAETQYF
V gene: TRBV5-6; clone size: NA; D gene: NA; J gene: TRBJ2-6; CDR3 DNA: TGTGCCAGCAGCCGAGGAAGGGTAACCGGGGCCAACGTCCTGACTTTC; CDR3 protein: CASSRGRVTGANVLTF
V gene: TRBV19; clone size: NA; D gene: NA; J gene: TRBJ1-5; CDR3 DNA: TGTGCCAGTAGTATGGTCGGTAATCAGCCCCAGCATTTT; CDR3 protein: CASSMVGNQPQHF
V gene: TRBV7-9; clone size: NA; D gene: TRBD1; J gene: TRBJ1-4; CDR3 DNA: TGTGCCAGCAGCTTAGGACGAACAGGGGGCGCGGGAGAAAAACTGTTTTTT; CDR3 protein: CASSLGRTGGAGEKLFF
V gene: TRBV11-2; clone size: NA; D gene: NA; J gene: TRBJ2-6; CDR3 DNA: TGTGCCAGCAGCTCCTTCAGGTCTGGGGCCAACGTCCTGACTTTC; CDR3 protein: CASSSFRSGANVLTF